Listed below are T cell receptor beta chains from one sample, sequenced in a study of OX40 agonist ivuxolimab in advanced cancers. Clones were read by immunoSEQ multiplex PCR, and TCRdb kept only the in-frame ones, dropping some. Here the sample spans tens of thousands of clones, about 77% being singletons. The specimen comprised CD4+ or CD8+ T cells sorted from blood, sampled in a trial of the OX40 agonist ivuxolimab. These receptors all come from an adult with an advanced solid tumor such as melanoma, head and neck, liver or kidney cancer. CDR3s include the opening cysteine and the closing phenylalanine or tryptophan. Fields, in order: J gene, CDR3 length, clone size, D gene, V gene, CDR3 protein, CDR3 DNA. A D gene is named only where the DNA matches it firmly. Clone sizes are given selectively: once, few, many, or a class where the clone is expanded.

j_call: TRBJ2-2
cdr3_length: 17
clone_size: .
d_call: .
v_call: TRBV9
cdr3_aa: CASSVALGFQDTGELFF
cdr3_nt: TGTGCCAGCAGCGTAGCTTTAGGGTTCCAGGACACCGGGGAGCTGTTTTTT

j_call: TRBJ2-5
cdr3_length: 14
clone_size: .
d_call: .
v_call: TRBV7-8
cdr3_aa: CASSRDGRWETQYF
cdr3_nt: TGTGCCAGCAGCCGGGACGGACGGTGGGAGACCCAGTACTTC

j_call: TRBJ1-1
cdr3_length: 14
clone_size: .
d_call: .
v_call: TRBV30
cdr3_aa: CAWRDYNPNTEAFF
cdr3_nt: TGTGCCTGGAGGGATTATAACCCCAACACTGAAGCTTTCTTT

j_call: TRBJ1-5
cdr3_length: 14
clone_size: .
d_call: .
v_call: TRBV2
cdr3_aa: CASSDARDPSPQHF
cdr3_nt: TGTGCCAGCAGTGACGCTAGGGACCCGTCGCCCCAGCATTTT

j_call: TRBJ2-2
cdr3_length: 12
clone_size: few
d_call: .
v_call: TRBV13
cdr3_aa: CASSFLRGELFF
cdr3_nt: TGTGCCAGCAGCTTTCTTCGAGGGGAGCTGTTTTTT

j_call: TRBJ1-1
cdr3_length: 14
clone_size: few
d_call: .
v_call: TRBV5-5
cdr3_aa: CASSPLGLGTEAFF
cdr3_nt: TGTGCCAGCAGCCCTTTGGGGTTGGGAACTGAAGCTTTCTTT

j_call: TRBJ1-4
cdr3_length: 14
clone_size: .
d_call: .
v_call: TRBV2
cdr3_aa: CASEVGGGWEKLFF
cdr3_nt: TGTGCCAGCGAGGTTGGGGGGGGCTGGGAAAAACTGTTTTTT

j_call: TRBJ2-1
cdr3_length: 16
clone_size: .
d_call: .
v_call: TRBV4-1
cdr3_aa: CASSQDRRNSYNEQFF
cdr3_nt: TGCGCCAGCAGCCAAGATCGGCGGAATTCCTACAATGAGCAGTTCTTC

j_call: TRBJ2-2
cdr3_length: 13
clone_size: .
d_call: .
v_call: TRBV7-7
cdr3_aa: CASSLGNTGELFF
cdr3_nt: TGTGCTAGCAGCTTAGGGAACACCGGGGAGCTGTTTTTT

j_call: TRBJ1-2
cdr3_length: 16
clone_size: .
d_call: TRBD1
v_call: TRBV30
cdr3_aa: CAWRWGQGSMGYGYTF
cdr3_nt: TGTGCCTGGAGGTGGGGACAGGGGTCCATGGGTTATGGCTACACCTTC

j_call: TRBJ2-7
cdr3_length: 15
clone_size: .
d_call: TRBD1
v_call: TRBV7-3
cdr3_aa: CASSLGQGAYYEQYF
cdr3_nt: TGTGCCAGCAGCTTGGGACAGGGAGCTTACTACGAGCAGTACTTC

j_call: TRBJ1-5
cdr3_length: 13
clone_size: .
d_call: TRBD1
v_call: TRBV6-6
cdr3_aa: CASSGQGYQPQHF
cdr3_nt: TGTGCCAGCAGTGGACAGGGATATCAGCCCCAGCATTTT

j_call: TRBJ2-1
cdr3_length: 12
clone_size: .
d_call: .
v_call: TRBV11-3
cdr3_aa: CASSSGQLEQFF
cdr3_nt: TGTGCCAGCAGCTCTGGGCAATTAGAGCAGTTCTTC

j_call: TRBJ1-5
cdr3_length: 15
clone_size: .
d_call: .
v_call: TRBV12-5
cdr3_aa: CASGLAEYSNQPQHF
cdr3_nt: TGTGCTAGTGGTTTGGCGGAATATAGCAATCAGCCCCAGCATTTT